This TCR beta chain is drawn from a study of T cell responses to AZD1222 COVID-19 vaccine. The wider study: Whether given at about 4 or about 12 weeks, second doses were pooled. Overall study findings and caveats: Spike-specific TCR breadth and depth grew following two AZD1222 doses. Among those given AZD1222, only five or six were seropositive at baseline.

Only in-frame clones appear in the TCRdb table, and some are missing; sequencing was by immunoSEQ multiplex PCR. Among 150,000 or so clones listed, about 91% were seen once. As to this clone: Antigen: not known.

The CDR3 spans 13 residues. V shed 5 bases and J shed 5 bases, with 10 bases lying between them. Germline V gives CDR1 LNHDA, CDR2 SQIVND (reference sequence). V usage is TRBV19 and J usage is TRBJ1-5; D not resolved. The specimen was peripheral blood, collected on day 0 of AZD1222 vaccination. The sequence came from an adult in good health. CDR3 bases: TGTGCCAGTAGTCTTCAGAGTTATCAGCCCCAGCATTTT. Amino acid sequence: CASSLQSYQPQHF.